This TCR beta chain came from a study of blood T cell repertoires in COVID-19. Study as a whole: Collection of acute and convalescent COVID-19 samples took place in the United States, Italy and Spain. T cells, B-cell-depleted T cells, or PBMCs supplied cDNA or gDNA.

The CDR3 spans 15 residues. J lost 4 bases, V lost 3 bases, and 3 bases had no gene match. Germline V gives CDR1 LNHDA, CDR2 SQIVND (reference sequence). As processed by the authors: Nucleated cell number was recorded as an estimate derived from reference gene primer amplification. Only in-frame clones appear in the TCRdb table, and some are missing; sequencing was by immunoSEQ multiplex PCR. V, J and clone size derive from that table, while D and trimming were established from the DNA sequence. The sample consists of around 250,000 clones, under 90% of them appearing once. The rearrangement joins TRBV19 to TRBJ1-5, with TRBD1 identical over 10 bases. This clonotype was sampled from a human donor in a cohort sampled during active COVID-19. The source material was peripheral blood. This CDR3 reads CASSIEDRGNQPQHF. CDR3 in DNA: TGTGCCAGTAGTATCGAGGACAGGGGGAATCAGCCCCAGCATTTT. Full variable domain (remainder filled in from reference TRBV19 and TRBJ1-5): DGGITQSPKYLFRKEGQNVTLSCEQNLNHDAMYWYRQDPGQGLRLIYYSQIVNDFQKGDIAEGYSVSREKKESFPLTVTSAQKNPTAFYLCASSIEDRGNQPQHFGDGTRLSIL.